The clone carrying this T cell receptor beta chain came up a few times. The ends were cut back, 4 bases at V and 10 bases at J, with 10 bases in the middle. This CDR3 is built from 11 residues. The germline V gene has CDR1 SNHLY and CDR2 FYNNEI. Unique molecular identifiers tagged individual cDNA molecules. TCRdb reprocessed the 5' RACE reads with MiXCR, giving one entry per CDR3 protein. The top ten clones hold around a fifth of a sample with approximately 120,000 distinct CDR3 sequences, about 15% of them seen once. This record belongs to a study of early T cells in non-severe SARS-CoV-2 infection. Study overall: Sequenced bulk RNA came from whole blood that was unsorted, and chains were unpaired.

The genes are TRBV2 and TRBJ1-1; a weak D match, TRBD1 (5 bases). The sequencing sample was made of whole blood. This TCR derives from an adult who was a healthcare worker with PCR-confirmed SARS-CoV-2 infection or an uninfected control (not recorded which). The CDR3 DNA sequence: TGTGCCAGCAGTGTTTGGGGGACAGCTTTCTTT. Its protein is CASSVWGTAFF.